This T cell receptor (beta chain) was retrieved from a study of control samples from healthy donors and cancer patients. Data came from immunoSEQ multiplex PCR; TCRdb stores just in-frame clones and leaves some out. The table includes under 200,000 clones, around 96% detected once. The sequencing input was blood. This clonotype was sampled from a middle-aged woman in good health.

The CDR3 loop is CASSLITEAFF. The DNA for the CDR3 is TGTGCCAGCAGCTTAATTACTGAAGCTTTCTTT. The V call is TRBV13, the J call TRBJ1-1; D gene unclear. Trimming removed 2 bases at V and 5 bases at J, with 3 bases between. The CDR3 covers 11 residues. CDR1 is PRHDT, CDR2 FYEKMQ, per germline (reference sequence).